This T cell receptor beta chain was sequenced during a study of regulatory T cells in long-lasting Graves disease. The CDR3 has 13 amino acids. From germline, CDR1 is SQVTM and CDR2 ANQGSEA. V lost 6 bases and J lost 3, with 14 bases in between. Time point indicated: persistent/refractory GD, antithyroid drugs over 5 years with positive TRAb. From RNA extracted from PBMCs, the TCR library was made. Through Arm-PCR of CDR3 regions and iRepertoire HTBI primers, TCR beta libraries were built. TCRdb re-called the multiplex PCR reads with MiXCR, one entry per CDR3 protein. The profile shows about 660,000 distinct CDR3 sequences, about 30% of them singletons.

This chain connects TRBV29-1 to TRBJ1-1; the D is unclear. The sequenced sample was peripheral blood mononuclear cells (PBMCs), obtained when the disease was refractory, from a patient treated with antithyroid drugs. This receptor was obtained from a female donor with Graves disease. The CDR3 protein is CSVVTPGDTEAFF. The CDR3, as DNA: TGCAGCGTAGTGACACCTGGGGACACTGAAGCTTTCTTT.